Following are 20 T cell receptor beta chains from one sample sequenced in a study of cytomegalovirus exposure and HLA in healthy donors (dated by TCRdb to 2016 to 2017). To prepare the library, the immunoSEQ multiplex PCR assay was applied. A mixture of 60 forward primers for TCR Vbeta segments and 13 reverse primers for TCR Jbeta segments was used in the multiplex PCR. Here the immuneACCESS table is served through TCRdb, limited to in-frame sequences with V and J called. Missing clones are a known gap in these copies; in checked studies unresolved V genes cover under half, and the rest lacks a known reason. Across this sample there are almost 200,000 clones, with roughly 72% seen only once. The ten largest make up 1.5% to 2% of the sample. The specimen sequenced was PBMCs. The receptors come from a man younger than 40 in good health and CMV-seronegative.

J is TRBJ2-6 and V is TRBV6-4; D is perhaps TRBD1 (5 bases). The ends were cut back, 3 bases at V and 2 bases at J, with 8 bases in the middle. CDR3 length: 15 amino acids. Germline V gene data show CDR1 as MRHNA and CDR2 as SNTAGT. The CDR3 bases are TGTGCCAGCAGTGATAGGGGCCCTGGGGCCAACGTCCTGACTTTC. Its protein product is CASSDRGPGANVLTF.

Only a few counts were recorded for this clone. The rearrangement uses TRBV5-4 and TRBJ2-1; D gene ambiguous. This CDR3 comprises 14 residues. Trimming left V 2 bases short and J 7 bases short, with 13 bases between. Germline loops: CDR1 SGHNT, CDR2 YYREEE (reference sequence). CDR3 sequence reads: CASSFGPGLNEQFF. The CDR3, as DNA: TGTGCCAGCAGCTTTGGCCCTGGGCTGAATGAGCAGTTCTTC.

The V and J genes are TRBV4-1 and TRBJ2-7, with 8 bases identical to TRBD1. V gave up 10 bases and J gave up 0 bases; unmatched junction bases: 5. This CDR3 has 13 residues. Germline loops: CDR1 MGHRA, CDR2 YSYEKL. The CDR3: CATGGTGSYEQYF. CDR3 coding DNA: TGCGCCACCGGAGGGACAGGCTCCTACGAGCAGTACTTC.

This sequence joins TRBV30 and TRBJ2-7; 8 nucleotides match TRBD1. Unmatched junction bases numbered 12, after V lost 2 bases and J lost 3 bases. This CDR3 has 16 amino acids. Germline V gene sequence: CDR1 GTSNPN, CDR2 SVGIG (reference sequence). The CDR3 is CAWSSNPGTGNYEQYF. The CDR3 DNA follows: TGTGCCTGGAGTTCAAATCCCGGGACAGGTAACTACGAGCAGTACTTC. The complete variable domain, with remaining parts taken from reference TRBV30 and TRBJ2-7, reads SQTIHQWPATLVQPVGSPLSLECTVEGTSNPNLYWYRQAAGRGLQLLFYSVGIGQISSEVPQNLSASRPQDRQFILSSKKLLLSDSGFYLCAWSSNPGTGNYEQYFGPGTRLTVT.

This clone is labeled as medium-sized. This chain connects TRBV5-1 to TRBJ1-1, with 7 bases aligning to TRBD1. The germline V gene encodes CDR1 SGHRS and CDR2 YFSETQ. The CDR3 consists of 14 residues. With V trimmed by 0 bases and J by 7 bases, 6 bases remained unmatched. The chain's CDR3 is CASSLVDRRGEAFF. The CDR3 coding sequence is TGCGCCAGCAGCTTGGTGGACAGGAGGGGTGAAGCTTTCTTT.

The chain joins TRBV2 to TRBJ2-7, with 7 bases fitting TRBD2. This CDR3 spans 14 amino acids. V was clipped by 7 bases and J by 0 bases; unmatched bases: 6. Germline-derived CDR1 and CDR2 are SNHLY and FYNNEI. The chain's CDR3 is CASIDPSGSYEQYF. The DNA for the CDR3 is TGTGCCAGCATCGACCCTAGCGGCTCCTACGAGCAGTACTTC.

The J gene is TRBJ2-5, the V gene TRBV7-9; TRBD2 aligns across 11 bases. Trimming at V came to 5 bases and at J to 8 bases, leaving 10 bases not matched to a gene. Per the germline V gene, CDR1 is SEHNR and CDR2 is FQNEAQ (reference sequence). The CDR3 spans 15 residues. The CDR3 spells CASSTPGTSGATQYF. CDR3 bases: TGTGCCAGCAGCACTCCCGGGACTAGCGGTGCCACCCAGTACTTC.

This clone showed up just a few times. V and J are TRBV5-6 and TRBJ2-6; 7 nucleotides line up with TRBD1. Per germline, CDR1 SGHDT and CDR2 YYEEEE. The CDR3 is made up of 16 amino acids. With V trimmed by 0 bases and J by 2 bases, 2 bases remained unmatched. This CDR3 reads CASSLVDRAGANVLTF. Here the CDR3 DNA reads TGTGCCAGCAGCTTGGTCGACAGGGCTGGGGCCAACGTCCTGACTTTC.

The genes are TRBV7-9 and TRBJ2-7; maybe TRBD1 (5 bases). Germline V lookup: CDR1 SEHNR, CDR2 FQNEAQ (reference sequence). Trimming cost V 5 bases and J 3 bases, with 14 bases left between them. The CDR3 is made up of 14 amino acids. For the CDR3, the DNA is TGTGCCAGCAGCGAGACAGAACCTGGCTACGAGCAGTACTTC. Encoded protein: CASSETEPGYEQYF.

This rearrangement joins TRBV28 to TRBJ1-1; 8 bases match TRBD1. Per germline, CDR1 MDHEN and CDR2 SYDVKM. Trimming took 2 bases from V and 0 from J; bases not matched to a gene: 8. This CDR3 is 17 amino acids long. The CDR3 loop is CASSLIPGQGLNTEAFF. CDR3 DNA: TGTGCCAGCAGTTTAATCCCCGGACAGGGCCTGAACACTGAAGCTTTCTTT.

A few counts support this clone. This chain links TRBV2 with TRBJ2-1; 9 nucleotides match TRBD2. Trimming cost V 6 bases and J 1 base; bases outside gene matches: 13. Germline lookup yields CDR1 SNHLY and CDR2 FYNNEI. The CDR3 is made up of 18 amino acids. The CDR3, as DNA: TGTGCCAGCAGGGGGGCTAGCGGGATCCCCCTTTCCTACAATGAGCAGTTCTTC. Its protein is CASRGASGIPLSYNEQFF.

J is TRBJ1-2 and V is TRBV23-1; a weak D match, TRBD1 (5 bases). TRBV23-1 is an ORF for which the function is uncertain. The CDR3 is 13 amino acids. The V and J ends lost 4 bases and 4 bases respectively, with 10 bases between them. The CDR3: CASSRNRSYGYTF. The CDR3 DNA reads as TGCGCCAGCAGTCGAAACAGGAGCTATGGCTACACCTTC.

The gene calls are TRBV13 and TRBJ2-1; 8 nucleotides agree with TRBD1. This CDR3 contains 15 residues. V dropped 5 bases and J dropped 6; count of bases not matched to a gene: 9. CDR1 is PRHDT, CDR2 FYEKMQ, per germline (reference sequence). The CDR3 DNA is TGTGCCAGCAGCGAGAGACAGGGGTTTGCCAATGAGCAGTTCTTC. Translating it yields CASSERQGFANEQFF.

DNA of the CDR3: TGTGCCAGCAATGGACAGGCCCGAGACGAGCAGTACTTC. This encodes CASNGQARDEQYF. This rearrangement joins TRBV6-1 to TRBJ2-7, with TRBD1 matching over 7 bases. Trimming cost V 7 bases and J 5 bases; bases outside gene matches: 8. The CDR3 covers 13 residues. In germline, CDR1 is MNHNS, CDR2 SASEGT.

The chain has TRBV5-1 and TRBJ1-1, with 12 bases matching TRBD1. Germline CDR1 and CDR2: SGHRS and YFSETQ. V trimming: 4 bases; J trimming: 4 bases; junction bases outside the gene matches: 2. The CDR3 has 14 amino acids. The CDR3 protein is CASSGTGGGTEAFF. The CDR3 nucleotides are TGCGCCAGCAGCGGGACAGGGGGCGGCACTGAAGCTTTCTTT.

To note about this clone: The junction does not match germline at one end; this may be a read error. This chain connects TRBV30 to TRBJ2-3; TRBD2 might be the D (5 bases). Germline CDR1 is GTSNPN and CDR2 is SVGIG (reference sequence). This CDR3 has 11 amino acids. CDR3 sequence (DNA): TGTGCCTGGACTAGCAAAGATACGCAGTATTTT. It is translated as CAWTSKDTQYF.

The chain is built from TRBV10-3 and TRBJ1-1; D may be TRBD1 (6 bases). V was cut by 0 bases and J by 2 bases, with 10 bases left in between. CDR3 length equals 15 residues. Looked up from germline, CDR1 is ENHRY and CDR2 is SYGVKD. The CDR3 DNA reads as TGTGCCATCAGTGAGTCGACAGGCTTCAACACTGAAGCTTTCTTT. Protein: CAISESTGFNTEAFF.

This clone was recorded a few times. The V gene is TRBV5-1, the J gene TRBJ2-3; D is unclear. Between the trimmed V and J ends, which lost 2 bases and 7 bases, there was a span of 11 bases. Looked up from germline, CDR1 is SGHRS and CDR2 is YFSETQ. The CDR3 spans 13 residues. The CDR3 bases are TGCGCCAGCAGCTTAGCGCGTAGAAATACGCAGTATTTT. It encodes CASSLARRNTQYF.

The V and J genes are TRBV5-6 and TRBJ1-3; possibly TRBD1 for D (6 bases). Trimming stripped 5 bases from V and 0 bases from J, with 15 bases between. The CDR3 totals 16 residues. Per the germline V gene, CDR1 is SGHDT and CDR2 is YYEEEE. The CDR3 DNA sequence: TGTGCCAGCAGACTTGGACAGACTTACTCTGGAAACACCATATATTTT. The encoded protein is CASRLGQTYSGNTIYF.

This clone was seen just once. J is TRBJ2-5 and V is TRBV19, with 11 bases matching TRBD2. The CDR3 sequence is 14 residues long. Germline V CDR1 and CDR2: LNHDA, SQIVND (reference sequence). The junction had 5 bases not matched to a gene; V was cut back by 6 bases and J by 5 bases. The DNA of the CDR3 is TGTGCCAGTAGCACTAGCGGGAGTGGGGAGACCCAGTACTTC. Translation gives CASSTSGSGETQYF.